Listed below are T cell receptor beta chains from one sample, sequenced in a study of T cells in Graves' hyperthyroidism and ophthalmopathy. MiXCR, applied by TCRdb to the multiplex PCR reads, yields one record per CDR3 protein. The table has 500,000 to 750,000 distinct CDR3 sequences, 11% to 15% seen once. Material for sequencing was blood. The receptors were gathered from a woman aged 18 to 35 with Graves' ophthalmopathy. The CDR3 runs from the conserved cysteine through the conserved F or W. D genes are given only for firm matches. Clone size is not always given. Where it is, it says once, few, many or a class for expanded clones.

j_call: TRBJ1-1; v_call: TRBV7-3; clone_size: many; d_call: -; cdr3_aa: CASSSRLGTEAFF; cdr3_nt: TGTGCCAGCAGCTCCCGCTTAGGGACTGAAGCTTTCTTT
j_call: TRBJ2-7; v_call: TRBV6-5; clone_size: many; d_call: -; cdr3_aa: CASSYSTVRPTGEQYF; cdr3_nt: TGTGCCAGCAGTTACTCGACTGTAAGGCCCACAGGCGAGCAGTACTTC
j_call: TRBJ1-1; v_call: TRBV12-3/TRBV12-4; clone_size: many; d_call: -; cdr3_aa: CASRRSKAFF; cdr3_nt: TGTGCCAGCAGACGTAGCAAAGCTTTCTTT
j_call: TRBJ2-7; v_call: TRBV18; clone_size: -; d_call: -; cdr3_aa: CASSPLGGNRAYEQYF; cdr3_nt: TGTGCCAGCTCACCATTAGGAGGGAACAGGGCCTACGAGCAGTACTTC
j_call: TRBJ2-1; v_call: TRBV7-9; clone_size: many; d_call: -; cdr3_aa: CATTMTGFYNEQFF; cdr3_nt: TGTGCCACTACTATGACAGGTTTCTACAATGAGCAGTTCTTC
j_call: TRBJ1-2; v_call: TRBV3-1; clone_size: -; d_call: -; cdr3_aa: CASSQVGDHNYGYTF; cdr3_nt: TGTGCCAGCAGCCAAGTTGGAGACCATAACTATGGCTACACCTTC
j_call: TRBJ1-5; v_call: TRBV30; clone_size: many; d_call: TRBD1; cdr3_aa: CAWSVRSGGQPQHF; cdr3_nt: TGTGCCTGGAGTGTACGTTCAGGGGGGCAGCCCCAGCATTTT
j_call: TRBJ2-7; v_call: TRBV28; clone_size: many; d_call: TRBD1; cdr3_aa: CASSHQDRTYEQYF; cdr3_nt: TGTGCCAGCAGTCACCAGGACAGGACCTACGAGCAGTACTTC
j_call: TRBJ1-6; v_call: TRBV27; clone_size: many; d_call: -; cdr3_aa: CASSLSTWEAQPLHF; cdr3_nt: TGTGCCAGCAGTTTATCCACCTGGGAGGCGCAACCCCTCCACTTT
j_call: TRBJ2-5; v_call: TRBV7-3; clone_size: many; d_call: -; cdr3_aa: CASSRGPGQETQYF; cdr3_nt: TGTGCCAGCAGCCGGGGACCCGGCCAAGAGACCCAGTACTTC
j_call: TRBJ1-5; v_call: TRBV20-1; clone_size: -; d_call: -; cdr3_aa: CSASLQGTGQPQHF; cdr3_nt: TGCAGTGCTAGTTTACAGGGTACTGGGCAGCCCCAGCATTTT
j_call: TRBJ2-7; v_call: TRBV20-1; clone_size: -; d_call: TRBD1; cdr3_aa: CSAMTGQGPYEQYF; cdr3_nt: TGCAGTGCTATGACCGGACAGGGGCCCTACGAGCAGTACTTC
j_call: TRBJ1-6; v_call: TRBV5-1; clone_size: many; d_call: -; cdr3_aa: CASSSAVGSPLHF; cdr3_nt: TGCGCCAGCAGCTCAGCGGTGGGGTCACCCCTCCACTTT
j_call: TRBJ2-7; v_call: TRBV6-1; clone_size: many; d_call: -; cdr3_aa: CASSSLTGYEQYF; cdr3_nt: TGTGCCAGCAGTTCCCTGACAGGTTACGAGCAGTACTTC
j_call: TRBJ2-5; v_call: TRBV28; clone_size: -; d_call: TRBD1; cdr3_aa: CASNPDRGSQYF; cdr3_nt: TGTGCCAGCAATCCCGACAGGGGTTCCCAGTACTTC
j_call: TRBJ2-3; v_call: TRBV28; clone_size: many; d_call: -; cdr3_aa: CASSPTGYTDTQYF; cdr3_nt: TGTGCCAGCAGCCCGACAGGCTACACAGATACGCAGTATTTT
j_call: TRBJ2-3; v_call: TRBV9; clone_size: -; d_call: -; cdr3_aa: CASSGTGTPRPHTYTQYF; cdr3_nt: TGTGCCAGCAGCGGAACCGGGACCCCTCGCCCACACACATATACGCAGTATTTT
j_call: TRBJ1-1; v_call: TRBV5-8; clone_size: many; d_call: -; cdr3_aa: CASSSKRSVYTEAFF; cdr3_nt: TGTGCCAGCAGCTCCAAAAGGAGCGTGTACACTGAAGCTTTCTTT
j_call: TRBJ2-5; v_call: TRBV5-1; clone_size: few; d_call: -; cdr3_aa: CASSFSVLVERQTQYF; cdr3_nt: TGCGCCAGCAGCTTTAGCGTTCTGGTCGAGCGGCAGACCCAGTACTTC
j_call: TRBJ2-7; v_call: TRBV7-8; clone_size: many; d_call: TRBD1; cdr3_aa: CASSSRTGWYEQYF; cdr3_nt: TGTGCCAGCAGCTCCAGGACAGGGTGGTACGAGCAGTACTTC
j_call: TRBJ2-1; v_call: TRBV6-1; clone_size: many; d_call: TRBD2; cdr3_aa: CASRLAGHNEQFF; cdr3_nt: TGTGCCAGCAGGTTAGCGGGACACAATGAGCAGTTCTTC
j_call: TRBJ2-7; v_call: TRBV12-3/TRBV12-4; clone_size: many; d_call: -; cdr3_aa: CASSSHGGSYEQYF; cdr3_nt: TGTGCCAGCAGTTCCCACGGGGGATCCTACGAGCAGTACTTC
j_call: TRBJ1-2; v_call: TRBV7-9; clone_size: -; d_call: -; cdr3_aa: CASSRGSWYGYTF; cdr3_nt: TGTGCCAGCAGCAGGGGGAGTTGGTATGGCTACACCTTC
j_call: TRBJ1-1; v_call: TRBV18; clone_size: many; d_call: TRBD1; cdr3_aa: CASSPLQDRATEAFF; cdr3_nt: TGTGCCAGCTCACCATTACAAGACAGGGCCACTGAAGCTTTCTTT
j_call: TRBJ2-4; v_call: TRBV28; clone_size: -; d_call: -; cdr3_aa: CASSRDIENIQYF; cdr3_nt: TGTGCCAGCAGTCGGGACATAGAAAACATTCAGTACTTC
j_call: TRBJ1-6; v_call: TRBV20-1; clone_size: -; d_call: -; cdr3_aa: CSARTPGQTPRGSPLHF; cdr3_nt: TGCAGTGCTAGAACCCCGGGACAAACTCCCCGAGGTTCACCCCTCCACTTT
j_call: TRBJ1-1; v_call: TRBV6-2/TRBV6-3; clone_size: -; d_call: -; cdr3_aa: CASSYNAPTEAFF; cdr3_nt: TGTGCCAGCAGTTACAACGCCCCCACTGAAGCTTTCTTT
j_call: TRBJ1-3; v_call: TRBV12-3/TRBV12-4; clone_size: few; d_call: TRBD1; cdr3_aa: CASSLGQGALGGNTIYF; cdr3_nt: TGTGCCAGCAGTTTAGGACAGGGGGCTTTGGGTGGAAACACCATATATTTT
j_call: TRBJ2-5; v_call: TRBV29-1; clone_size: many; d_call: -; cdr3_aa: CSVPPEAIQETQYF; cdr3_nt: TGCAGCGTTCCCCCCGAGGCCATTCAAGAGACCCAGTACTTC
j_call: TRBJ2-5; v_call: TRBV6-9; clone_size: once; d_call: -; cdr3_aa: CASRYRSTGRQETQYF; cdr3_nt: TGTGCCAGCAGATACCGATCGACAGGCAGGCAAGAGACCCAGTACTTC
j_call: TRBJ2-7; v_call: TRBV6-1; clone_size: many; d_call: TRBD2; cdr3_aa: CASKASGRSYEQYF; cdr3_nt: TGTGCCAGCAAGGCTAGCGGGAGGTCCTACGAGCAGTACTTC
j_call: TRBJ2-5; v_call: TRBV3-1; clone_size: many; d_call: -; cdr3_aa: CASSQESEMRETQYF; cdr3_nt: TGTGCCAGCAGCCAAGAATCGGAAATGCGAGAGACCCAGTACTTC
j_call: TRBJ2-7; v_call: TRBV13; clone_size: many; d_call: TRBD2; cdr3_aa: CASSPPGREGRYEQYF; cdr3_nt: TGTGCCAGCAGCCCACCGGGGCGGGAGGGCCGATACGAGCAGTACTTC
j_call: TRBJ2-7; v_call: TRBV27; clone_size: many; d_call: TRBD1; cdr3_aa: CASWDRGGLRHEQYF; cdr3_nt: TGTGCCAGCTGGGACAGGGGAGGGCTTAGGCACGAGCAGTACTTC
j_call: TRBJ1-6; v_call: TRBV2; clone_size: many; d_call: -; cdr3_aa: CASSGGGRASYNSPLHF; cdr3_nt: TGTGCCAGCAGTGGGGGCGGCAGGGCCTCCTATAATTCACCCCTCCACTTT
j_call: TRBJ2-2; v_call: TRBV5-8; clone_size: -; d_call: -; cdr3_aa: CASSSLASPKSGELFF; cdr3_nt: TGTGCCAGCAGCTCCTTGGCGAGCCCAAAGTCGGGGGAGCTGTTTTTT
j_call: TRBJ1-1; v_call: TRBV9; clone_size: -; d_call: -; cdr3_aa: CASSAGQMNTEAFF; cdr3_nt: TGTGCCAGCAGCGCCGGACAGATGAACACTGAAGCTTTCTTT
j_call: TRBJ1-1; v_call: TRBV19; clone_size: -; d_call: -; cdr3_aa: CASSLTRGGNTEAFF; cdr3_nt: TGTGCCAGTAGTCTTACACGGGGTGGGAACACTGAAGCTTTCTTT
j_call: TRBJ2-5; v_call: TRBV12-3/TRBV12-4; clone_size: -; d_call: TRBD2; cdr3_aa: CASSFTAGVPETQYF; cdr3_nt: TGTGCCAGCAGTTTTACGGCGGGAGTACCAGAGACCCAGTACTTC
j_call: TRBJ2-5; v_call: TRBV6-2/TRBV6-3; clone_size: few; d_call: -; cdr3_aa: CASRPGRPIQETQYF; cdr3_nt: TGTGCCAGCAGACCCGGACGGCCCATCCAAGAGACCCAGTACTTC
j_call: TRBJ1-2; v_call: TRBV20-1; clone_size: few; d_call: -; cdr3_aa: CSARVPIRDNYGYTF; cdr3_nt: TGCAGTGCTAGAGTACCAATCCGGGACAACTATGGCTACACCTTC
j_call: TRBJ2-7; v_call: TRBV11-2; clone_size: many; d_call: TRBD1; cdr3_aa: CASSPTGGRYEQYF; cdr3_nt: TGTGCCAGCAGCCCCACAGGGGGCAGGTACGAGCAGTACTTC
j_call: TRBJ1-5; v_call: TRBV19; clone_size: few; d_call: -; cdr3_aa: CASSAWGVGQPQHF; cdr3_nt: TGTGCCAGTAGTGCCTGGGGGGTGGGTCAGCCCCAGCATTTT
j_call: TRBJ2-3; v_call: TRBV11-2; clone_size: many; d_call: -; cdr3_aa: CASSALRRRGSTDTQYF; cdr3_nt: TGTGCCAGCAGCGCCTTACGGAGGAGAGGTAGCACAGATACGCAGTATTTT
j_call: TRBJ2-5; v_call: TRBV9; clone_size: few; d_call: -; cdr3_aa: CASSVGPSEETQYF; cdr3_nt: TGTGCCAGCAGCGTAGGGCCTAGCGAAGAGACCCAGTACTTC
j_call: TRBJ2-5; v_call: TRBV19; clone_size: -; d_call: TRBD2; cdr3_aa: CASQTAGGGQETQYF; cdr3_nt: TGTGCCAGCCAAACCGCGGGAGGGGGTCAAGAGACCCAGTACTTC
j_call: TRBJ2-3; v_call: TRBV29-1; clone_size: many; d_call: -; cdr3_aa: CSVEDGGIPDRGSTDTQYF; cdr3_nt: TGCAGCGTTGAAGATGGGGGAATACCGGACAGAGGGTCCACAGATACGCAGTATTTT
j_call: TRBJ2-1; v_call: TRBV7-3; clone_size: -; d_call: TRBD2; cdr3_aa: CASSLSRTSGSYNEQFF; cdr3_nt: TGTGCCAGCAGCTTAAGTAGGACTAGCGGGAGCTACAATGAGCAGTTCTTC
j_call: TRBJ2-1; v_call: TRBV6-1; clone_size: many; d_call: TRBD2; cdr3_aa: CASRRLAGTPSEQFF; cdr3_nt: TGTGCCAGCAGGCGACTAGCGGGAACCCCCTCGGAGCAGTTCTTC
j_call: TRBJ2-7; v_call: TRBV12-3/TRBV12-4; clone_size: many; d_call: TRBD1; cdr3_aa: CASSLAGTGLYEQYF; cdr3_nt: TGTGCCAGCAGTTTGGCCGGGACAGGGCTCTACGAGCAGTACTTC
j_call: TRBJ2-1; v_call: TRBV27; clone_size: many; d_call: TRBD1; cdr3_aa: CASSFGTAYYNEQFF; cdr3_nt: TGTGCCAGCAGTTTCGGGACAGCTTATTACAATGAGCAGTTCTTC
j_call: TRBJ1-1; v_call: TRBV7-9; clone_size: many; d_call: -; cdr3_aa: CASSRRFEGSSLSWTEAFF; cdr3_nt: TGTGCCAGCAGCCGTCGCTTTGAGGGAAGTTCCCTCTCTTGGACTGAAGCTTTCTTT
j_call: TRBJ1-2; v_call: TRBV29-1; clone_size: few; d_call: -; cdr3_aa: CSVGRESYGYTF; cdr3_nt: TGCAGCGTTGGAAGGGAGAGCTATGGCTACACCTTC
j_call: TRBJ2-3; v_call: TRBV12-3/TRBV12-4; clone_size: many; d_call: TRBD2; cdr3_aa: CASSGLRGLAGVKIDTQYF; cdr3_nt: TGTGCCAGCAGTGGGCTGAGGGGACTAGCGGGAGTAAAGATAGATACGCAGTATTTT
j_call: TRBJ2-3; v_call: TRBV9; clone_size: -; d_call: TRBD1; cdr3_aa: CASSAQTGDTDTQYF; cdr3_nt: TGTGCCAGCAGCGCCCAGACAGGGGACACAGATACGCAGTATTTT